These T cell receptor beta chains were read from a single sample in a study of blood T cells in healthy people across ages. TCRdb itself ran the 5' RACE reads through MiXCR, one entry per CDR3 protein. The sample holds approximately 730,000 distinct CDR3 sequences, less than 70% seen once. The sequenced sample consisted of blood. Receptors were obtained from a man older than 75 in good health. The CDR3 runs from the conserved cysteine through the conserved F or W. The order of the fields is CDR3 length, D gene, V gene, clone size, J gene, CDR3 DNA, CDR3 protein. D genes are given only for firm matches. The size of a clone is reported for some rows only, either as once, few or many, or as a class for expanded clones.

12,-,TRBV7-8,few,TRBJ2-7,TGTGCCAGCAGCTTAAGTTCCAACGAGCAGTACTTC,CASSLSSNEQYF
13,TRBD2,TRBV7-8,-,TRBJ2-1,TGTGCCAGCAGCCCGGGACTACTTGATGAGCAGTTCTTC,CASSPGLLDEQFF
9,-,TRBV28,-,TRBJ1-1,TGTGCCAGCAGCAAAGAAGCTTTCTTT,CASSKEAFF
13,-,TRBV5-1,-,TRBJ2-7,TGCGCCAGCAGCCAGTTTAGCTCCTACGAGCAGTACTTC,CASSQFSSYEQYF
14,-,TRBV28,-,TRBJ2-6,TGTGCCAGCAGTGTCACGAGGGGGGCCAACGTCCTGACTTTC,CASSVTRGANVLTF
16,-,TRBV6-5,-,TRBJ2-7,TGTGCCAGCAGTTCCATCCAAACAGGCACCAGCTACGAGCAGTACTTC,CASSSIQTGTSYEQYF
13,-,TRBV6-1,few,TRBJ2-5,TGTGCCAGCAGTGGGACCCCGAAAGAGACCCAGTACTTC,CASSGTPKETQYF
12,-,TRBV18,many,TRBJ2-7,TGTGCCAGCGCACCAGAAGGCTACGAGCAGTACTTC,CASAPEGYEQYF
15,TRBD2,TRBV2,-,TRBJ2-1,TGTGCCAGCATCCCCCCGGCGGGAGGGCAGGTCGAGCAGTTCTTC,CASIPPAGGQVEQFF
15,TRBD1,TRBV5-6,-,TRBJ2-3,TGTGCCAGCAGCTTGGGGACAGGGAAGCACAGATACGCGTATTTT,CASSLGTGKHRYAYF
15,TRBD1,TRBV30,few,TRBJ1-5,TGTGCCTGGAGCCCGGGACAGGGTTCGGGTCAGCCCCAGCATTTT,CAWSPGQGSGQPQHF
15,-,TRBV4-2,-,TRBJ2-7,TGTGCCAGCAGCCAAGCTGGGCGGGATCCCTACGAGCAGTACTTC,CASSQAGRDPYEQYF
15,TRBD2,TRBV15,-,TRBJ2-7,TGTGCCACCAGCATGGGACTAGCGGGAGAGGGCGAGCAGTACTTC,CATSMGLAGEGEQYF
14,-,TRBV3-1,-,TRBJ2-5,TGTGCCAGCAGCCAAGACGGGGCCTTAAAGACCCAGTACTTC,CASSQDGALKTQYF
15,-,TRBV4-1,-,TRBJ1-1,TGCGCCAGCAGCCCCAGTCGAAGGGTGAACACTGAAGCTTTCTTT,CASSPSRRVNTEAFF
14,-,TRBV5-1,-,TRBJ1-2,TGCGCCAGCAGCAACATCGGGGGAAGTTATGGCTACACCTTC,CASSNIGGSYGYTF
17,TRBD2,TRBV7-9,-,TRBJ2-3,TGTGCCAGCAGCTTAGCGCAAGGACTAGACGGCACAGATACGCAGTATTTT,CASSLAQGLDGTDTQYF
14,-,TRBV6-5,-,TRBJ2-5,TGTGCCGGCAGTTACGGACCTTCTCAAGAGACCCAGTACTTC,CAGSYGPSQETQYF
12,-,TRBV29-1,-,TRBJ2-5,TGCAGCGTTGCGGGGGAACTTAAGACCCAGTACTTC,CSVAGELKTQYF
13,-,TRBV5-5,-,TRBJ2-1,TGTGCCAGCAGCCCAGAACCGGAAAATGAGCAGTTCTTC,CASSPEPENEQFF
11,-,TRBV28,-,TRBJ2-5,TGTGCCAGCACCTCCACGGAGACCCAGTACTTC,CASTSTETQYF
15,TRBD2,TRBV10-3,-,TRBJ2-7,TGTGCCATCAGTGATACTAGCGGGAGAGTAGGCGAGCAGTACTTC,CAISDTSGRVGEQYF
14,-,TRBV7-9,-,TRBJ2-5,TGTGCCAGCAGCTTAGCATCCGCTACGAATGAGCAGTACTTC,CASSLASATNEQYF
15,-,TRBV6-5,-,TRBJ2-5,TGTGCCAGCAGTTACTTGTCTGCTGGGGGGGAGACCCAGTACTTC,CASSYLSAGGETQYF
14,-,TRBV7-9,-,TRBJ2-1,TGTGCCAGCAGCAAGTGGGGCCCCTCCAATGAGCAGTTCTTC,CASSKWGPSNEQFF
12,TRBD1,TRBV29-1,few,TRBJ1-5,TGCAGCGCCCGGACAGGGGATCAGCCCCAGCATTTT,CSARTGDQPQHF
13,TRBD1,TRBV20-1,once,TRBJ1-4,TGCAGTGCCCCAGACAGGGCCGGTGAAAAACTGTTTTTT,CSAPDRAGEKLFF
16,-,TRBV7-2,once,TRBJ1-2,TGTGCCAGCAGCTTAGGAGGTGTCAGGGCGGACTATGGCTACACCTTC,CASSLGGVRADYGYTF
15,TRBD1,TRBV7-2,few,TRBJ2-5,TGTGCCAGCAGCCCTAGGGCAGGGGGCGTTGAGACCCAGTACTTC,CASSPRAGGVETQYF
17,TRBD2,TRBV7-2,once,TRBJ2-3,TGTGCCAGCAGCGCTCGCCTTGGCGGGGGTTACACAGATACGCAGTATTTT,CASSARLGGGYTDTQYF
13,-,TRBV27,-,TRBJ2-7,TGTGCCAGCAGCCGGGACGGATACTACGAGCAGTACTTC,CASSRDGYYEQYF
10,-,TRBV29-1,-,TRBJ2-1,TGCAGCGTCTACTACAATGAGCAGTTCTTC,CSVYYNEQFF
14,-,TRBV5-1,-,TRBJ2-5,TGCGCCAGCAGCACGTCCGGAGGGTGGGAGACCCAGTACTTC,CASSTSGGWETQYF
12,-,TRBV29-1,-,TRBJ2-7,TGCAACGTTGCGATGACAGTCTCAGAGCAGTACTTC,CNVAMTVSEQYF
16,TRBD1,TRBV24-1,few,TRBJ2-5,TGTGCCACCAGTGATAAAAGGACAGGGGGCGCAGAGACCCAGTACTTC,CATSDKRTGGAETQYF
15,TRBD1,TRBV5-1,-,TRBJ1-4,TGCGCCAGCAGCTTAGGCAGGGGGCTTGGCGAAAAACTGTTTTTT,CASSLGRGLGEKLFF
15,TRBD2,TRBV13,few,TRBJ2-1,TGTGCCAGCAGGACCCTAGCGGGACAGTACAATGAGCAGTTCTTC,CASRTLAGQYNEQFF
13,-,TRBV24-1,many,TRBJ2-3,TGTGCCACCAGCCGGACAGTCACAGATACGCAGTATTTT,CATSRTVTDTQYF
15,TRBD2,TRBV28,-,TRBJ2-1,TGTGCCAGCAGTCTAACCAGCGGGAGTGTTCGTGAGCAGTTCTTC,CASSLTSGSVREQFF
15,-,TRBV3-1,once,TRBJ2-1,TGTGCCAGCAGCCAAGGGCCGGGAGCTGTCGATGAGCAGTTCTTC,CASSQGPGAVDEQFF
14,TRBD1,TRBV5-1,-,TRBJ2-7,TGCGCCAGCAGCTTGCTTAACAGGGGCTACGAGCAGTACTTC,CASSLLNRGYEQYF
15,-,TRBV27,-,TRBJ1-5,TGTGCCAGCAGTAGGGGTCCAGGTAGCAATCAGCCCCAGCATTTT,CASSRGPGSNQPQHF
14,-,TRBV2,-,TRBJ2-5,TGTGCCAGCAGTGAGGAGCGGTACCAAGAGACCCAGTACTTC,CASSEERYQETQYF
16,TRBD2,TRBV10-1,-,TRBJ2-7,TGCGCCAGCAGTGAGTCGACTAGCGGGACCTCCTACGAGCAGTACTTC,CASSESTSGTSYEQYF
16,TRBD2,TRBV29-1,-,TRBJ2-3,TGCAGCGCTATGAGTCTGGCTAGCGGGTTGCACAGATACGCGTATTTT,CSAMSLASGLHRYAYF
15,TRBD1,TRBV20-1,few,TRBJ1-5,TGCAGTGCTAGAGCGCCGACAGGGAGCAATCAGCCCCAGCATTTT,CSARAPTGSNQPQHF
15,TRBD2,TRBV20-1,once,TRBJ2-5,TGCAGTGCCCGGCCGATACTAGCGTTGTCAGAGACCCAGTACTTC,CSARPILALSETQYF
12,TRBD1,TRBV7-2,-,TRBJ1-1,TGTGCCAGCAGCCCTAGGGGGCTTGAAGCTTTCTTT,CASSPRGLEAFF
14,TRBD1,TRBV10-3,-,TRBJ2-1,TGTGCCATCAGTGATGGACAGGGTGTGGTAGAGCAGTTCTTC,CAISDGQGVVEQFF
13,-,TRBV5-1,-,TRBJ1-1,TGCGCCAGCAGCTTGGGACATGGCACTGAAGCTTTCTTT,CASSLGHGTEAFF
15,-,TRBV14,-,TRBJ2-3,TGTGCCAGCAGCATAACTTTACAGAGCACAGATACGCAGTATTTT,CASSITLQSTDTQYF
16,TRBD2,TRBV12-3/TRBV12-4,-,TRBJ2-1,TGTGCCAGCAGTAAGTTACCGGGACTAGCGGGCGATGAGCAGTTCTTC,CASSKLPGLAGDEQFF
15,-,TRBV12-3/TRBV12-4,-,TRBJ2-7,TGTGCCAGCAGTTTCGGCGCCAGGGGCTACAACGAGCAGTACTTC,CASSFGARGYNEQYF
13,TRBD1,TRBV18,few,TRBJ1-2,TGTGCCAGCTCACCGGGACAGGGCTTTGGCTACACCTTC,CASSPGQGFGYTF